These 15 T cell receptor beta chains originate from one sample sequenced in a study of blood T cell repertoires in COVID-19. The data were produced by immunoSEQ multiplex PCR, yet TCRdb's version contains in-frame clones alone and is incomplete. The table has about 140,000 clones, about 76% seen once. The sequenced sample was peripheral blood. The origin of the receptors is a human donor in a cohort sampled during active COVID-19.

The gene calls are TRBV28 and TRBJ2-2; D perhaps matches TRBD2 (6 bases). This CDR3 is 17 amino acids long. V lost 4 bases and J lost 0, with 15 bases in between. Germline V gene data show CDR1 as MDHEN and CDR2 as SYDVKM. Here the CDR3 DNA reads TGTGCCAGCAGTTACTCCCACGGCGGGGCGAACACCGGGGAGCTGTTTTTT. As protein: CASSYSHGGANTGELFF.

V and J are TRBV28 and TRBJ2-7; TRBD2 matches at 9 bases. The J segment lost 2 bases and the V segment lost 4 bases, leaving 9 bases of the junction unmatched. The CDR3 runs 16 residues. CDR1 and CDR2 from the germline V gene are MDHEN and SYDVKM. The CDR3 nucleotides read TGTGCCAGCAGTTCCCCGCGTGGACTAGCGCCCTACGAGCAGTACTTC. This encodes CASSSPRGLAPYEQYF.

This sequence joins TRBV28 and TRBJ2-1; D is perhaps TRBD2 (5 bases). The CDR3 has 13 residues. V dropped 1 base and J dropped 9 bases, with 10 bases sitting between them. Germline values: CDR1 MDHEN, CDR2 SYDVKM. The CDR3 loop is CASSLSTSGEQFF. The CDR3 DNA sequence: TGTGCCAGCAGTTTATCCACTAGTGGTGAGCAGTTCTTC. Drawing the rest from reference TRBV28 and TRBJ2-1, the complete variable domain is DVKVTQSSRYLVKRTGEKVFLECVQDMDHENMFWYRQDPGLGLRLIYFSYDVKMKEKGDIPEGYSVSREKKERFSLILESASTNQTSMYLCASSLSTSGEQFFGPGTRLTVL.

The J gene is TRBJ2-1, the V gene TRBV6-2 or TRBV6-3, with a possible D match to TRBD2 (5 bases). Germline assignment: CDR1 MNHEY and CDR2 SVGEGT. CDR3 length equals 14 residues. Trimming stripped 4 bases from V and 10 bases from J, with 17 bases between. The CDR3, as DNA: TGTGCCAGCAGTTTACCAAAGGGAGCGAGGGAGCAGTTCTTC. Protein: CASSLPKGAREQFF.

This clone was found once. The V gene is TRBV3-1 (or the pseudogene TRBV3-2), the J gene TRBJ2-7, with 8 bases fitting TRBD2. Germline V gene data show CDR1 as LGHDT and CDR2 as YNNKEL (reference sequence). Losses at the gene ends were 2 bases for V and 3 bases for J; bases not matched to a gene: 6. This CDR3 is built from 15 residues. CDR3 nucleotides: TGTGCCAGCAGCCAACCCGGGACTAGAAACTACGAGCAGTACTTC. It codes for CASSQPGTRNYEQYF.

CDR3 sequence (DNA): TGTGCCACCAGCGAGCGGGAGGCGTACGAGCAGTACTTC. Residues: CATSEREAYEQYF. The genes are TRBV15 and TRBJ2-7; 9 bases are shared with TRBD2. J was trimmed by 4 bases and V by 5 bases; bases with no gene match: 3. Germline assignment: CDR1 LNHNV and CDR2 YYDKDF (reference sequence). The CDR3 is 13 amino acids.

This CDR3 reads CASGHRIGQGEGYTF. The CDR3 nucleotides are TGTGCCAGCGGCCACCGAATAGGACAGGGGGAAGGCTACACCTTC. The chain combines TRBV6-2 or TRBV6-3 with TRBJ1-2; 10 bases are a match to TRBD1. After removal of 8 bases from V and 8 bases from J, the junction contained 14 bases not matched to a gene. The CDR3 extends over 15 amino acids. Germline lookup yields CDR1 MNHEY and CDR2 SVGEGT.

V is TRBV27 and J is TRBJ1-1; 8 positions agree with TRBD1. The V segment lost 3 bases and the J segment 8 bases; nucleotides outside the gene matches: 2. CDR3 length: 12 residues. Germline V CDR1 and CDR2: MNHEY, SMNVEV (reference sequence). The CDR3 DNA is TGTGCCAGCAGTTTTTACAGGGGGGAAGCTTTCTTT. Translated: CASSFYRGEAFF.

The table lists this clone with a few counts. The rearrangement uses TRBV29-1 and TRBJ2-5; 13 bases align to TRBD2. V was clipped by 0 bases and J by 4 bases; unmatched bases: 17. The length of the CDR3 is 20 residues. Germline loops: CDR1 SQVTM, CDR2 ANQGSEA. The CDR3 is CSVEDDNTSGRGLGGETQYF. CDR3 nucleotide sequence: TGCAGCGTTGAAGACGATAATACTAGCGGGAGGGGCCTCGGCGGAGAGACCCAGTACTTC.

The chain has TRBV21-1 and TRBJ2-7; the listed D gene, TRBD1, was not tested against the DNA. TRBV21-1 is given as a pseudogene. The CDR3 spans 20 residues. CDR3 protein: CASSKGGQGADTTSSYEQYF. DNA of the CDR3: TGTGCCAGCAGCAAAGGGGGACAGGGGGCTGACACAACTTCCTCCTACGAGCAGTACTTC.

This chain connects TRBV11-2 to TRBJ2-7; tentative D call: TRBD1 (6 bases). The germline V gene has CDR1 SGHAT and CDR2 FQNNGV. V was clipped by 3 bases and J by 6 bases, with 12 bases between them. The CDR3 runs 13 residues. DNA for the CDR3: TGTGCCAGCAGCTTTAATGTCAGGGGCGAGCAGTACTTC. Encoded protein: CASSFNVRGEQYF.

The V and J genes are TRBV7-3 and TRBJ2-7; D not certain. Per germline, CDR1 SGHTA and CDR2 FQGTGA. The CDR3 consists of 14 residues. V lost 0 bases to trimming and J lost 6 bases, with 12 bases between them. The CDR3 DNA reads TGTGCCAGCAGCTTAACGTCCTCGAGCGCCGAGCAGTACTTC. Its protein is CASSLTSSSAEQYF.

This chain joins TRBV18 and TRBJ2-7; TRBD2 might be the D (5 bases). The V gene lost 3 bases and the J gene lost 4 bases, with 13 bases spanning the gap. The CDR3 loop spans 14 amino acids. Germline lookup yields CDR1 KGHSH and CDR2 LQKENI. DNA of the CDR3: TGTGCCAGCTCACCCCTACCCGCGGGTTACGAGCAGTACTTC. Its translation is CASSPLPAGYEQYF.

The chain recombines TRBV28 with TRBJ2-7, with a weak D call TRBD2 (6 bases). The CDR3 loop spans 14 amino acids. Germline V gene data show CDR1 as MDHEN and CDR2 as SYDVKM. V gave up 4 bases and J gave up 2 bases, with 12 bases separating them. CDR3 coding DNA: TGTGCCAGCAGTTACGGAGCTAGCGCCTACGAGCAGTACTTC. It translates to CASSYGASAYEQYF. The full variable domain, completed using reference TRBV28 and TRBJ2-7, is DVKVTQSSRYLVKRTGEKVFLECVQDMDHENMFWYRQDPGLGLRLIYFSYDVKMKEKGDIPEGYSVSREKKERFSLILESASTNQTSMYLCASSYGASAYEQYFGPGTRLTVT.

CDR3 in amino acids: CASSFGGSLTDTQYF. The DNA of the CDR3 is TGTGCCAGCAGCTTCGGCGGGAGCCTCACAGATACGCAGTATTTT. The chain links TRBV5-4 to TRBJ2-3; TRBD2 matches 7 bases. V trimming: 2 bases; J trimming: 2 bases; junction bases outside the gene matches: 5. The germline V gene encodes CDR1 SGHNT and CDR2 YYREEE (reference sequence). This CDR3 has 15 amino acids.